These 17 T cell receptor beta chains came from one sample sequenced in a study of vaccination effects on CD4 cells after COVID-19. Sequenced by immunoSEQ multiplex PCR; TCRdb stores in-frame clones only, minus some. This sample carries 25,000 to 30,000 clones, more than 60% of them seen once, and the ten largest clones take roughly 10%. These receptors' antigens are unknown. ViraFEST used viral peptide pools to expand antigen-specific CD4+ T cells before sequencing. At the end of over 8 days of culture, CD4+ T cells were isolated. Subjects were given two BNT162b2 or mRNA-1273 vaccine doses. The source was CD4+ T cells from PBMCs cultured with HCoV-NL63 spike peptides, collected after COVID-19 vaccination. All receptors come from a human donor who received a COVID-19 vaccine.

CDR3 region: CARQRTGYNEQFF. In DNA form, the CDR3 reads TGCGCCCGACAAAGGACAGGGTACAATGAGCAGTTCTTC. The V and J genes are TRBV10-1 and TRBJ2-1; TRBD1 agrees at 8 bases. V lost 11 bases and J lost 4; bases outside the gene matches: 7. CDR1 is WNHNN and CDR2 is SYGVQD in the germline V gene (reference sequence). The CDR3 length is 13 residues.

The chain has TRBV11-2 and TRBJ1-6; D uncertain. Germline-derived CDR1 and CDR2 are SGHAT and FQNNGV. The CDR3 contains 15 residues. V lost 5 bases, J lost 8 bases, and 16 bases lay in between. CDR3 DNA sequence: TGTGCCAGCAGCCCCAGAGACGGAATTCATTCACCCCTCCACTTT. Encoded protein: CASSPRDGIHSPLHF. Together with reference TRBV11-2 and TRBJ1-6, the CDR3 gives the full variable domain: EAGVAQSPRYKIIEKRQSVAFWCNPISGHATLYWYQQILGQGPKLLIQFQNNGVVDDSQLPKDRFSAERLKGVDSTLKIQPAKLEDSAVYLCASSPRDGIHSPLHFGNGTRLTVT.

By sample fraction, this clone is medium-sized (0.01 to 0.1%). This chain joins TRBV30 and TRBJ1-2; D ambiguous. V shed 1 base and J shed 1 base, with 7 bases lying between them. In germline, CDR1 is GTSNPN, CDR2 SVGIG (reference sequence). The CDR3 runs to 13 residues. Written as DNA, the CDR3 is TGTGCCTGGAGTGCTGCGCTTAACTATGGCTACACCTTC. Translating it yields CAWSAALNYGYTF.

The chain employs TRBV2 and TRBJ2-7, with D uncertain. The CDR3 loop spans 15 amino acids. Germline CDR1 reads SNHLY; CDR2 reads FYNNEI. Between the trimmed V and J ends, which lost 2 bases and 4 bases, there was a span of 15 bases. Here the CDR3 reads CASSESRPAGYEQYF. CDR3 nucleotide sequence: TGTGCCAGCAGTGAAAGTCGTCCCGCCGGGTACGAGCAGTACTTC.

The J gene is TRBJ2-5, the V gene TRBV3-1 (or the pseudogene TRBV3-2), with 10 bases fitting TRBD2. With 3 bases clipped from V and 4 bases from J, the junction kept 5 bases outside the gene matches. The germline V gene encodes CDR1 LGHDT and CDR2 YNNKEL (reference sequence). The CDR3 totals 15 residues. The CDR3 coding sequence is TGTGCCAGCAGCCAGACGCTAGCGGGAGTAGAGACCCAGTACTTC. This encodes CASSQTLAGVETQYF.

This clone was seen more than once but under ten times. The V and J genes are TRBV15 and TRBJ2-4; TRBD2 aligns across 10 bases. The CDR3 spans 16 residues. Germline trimming cut 0 bases from V and 7 bases from J; bases unmatched to any gene: 6. The germline gives CDR1 LNHNV, CDR2 YYDKDF (reference sequence). The CDR3 bases are TGTGCCACCAGCAGAGATGTGGGAGCGGGAGGGAACATTCAGTACTTC. It translates to CATSRDVGAGGNIQYF.

A word on this clone: One end of the junction is discordant with germline, which a read error may explain. The gene calls are TRBV7-8 and TRBJ2-7; TRBD1 aligns across 9 bases. In germline, CDR1 is SGHVS, CDR2 FQNEAQ. The CDR3 is 14 residues long. The CDR3 is CASSLSGTGNFPDF. CDR3 DNA sequence: TGTGCCAGCAGCTTGAGCGGGACAGGGAATTTCCCCGACTTC.

The chain is built from TRBV7-8 and TRBJ2-7; D gene ambiguous. V lost 5 bases and J 0 bases, leaving 20 bases between the germline ends. This CDR3 contains 17 residues. Per germline, CDR1 SGHVS and CDR2 FQNEAQ. In nucleotides, the CDR3 is TGTGCCAGCAGCCCACCGAGGACCTTCAGAAGCTCCTACGAGCAGTACTTC. Translation gives CASSPPRTFRSSYEQYF.

The J gene is TRBJ2-1, the V gene TRBV3-1 (or the pseudogene TRBV3-2); D is possibly TRBD2 (5 bases). CDR3 length equals 12 residues. The V end was cut by 4 bases, the J end by 9 bases, with 10 bases between. Germline CDR1 LGHDT, CDR2 YNNKEL (reference sequence). CDR3 coding DNA: TGTGCCAGCAGCCGGCTGAGCGGTGAGCAGTTCTTC. Its protein is CASSRLSGEQFF.

The rearrangement links TRBV20-1 to TRBJ1-2; D unresolved. The germline V gene has CDR1 DFQATT and CDR2 SNEGSKA (reference sequence). V was shortened by 3 bases and J by 2 bases, with 4 bases between the two germline ends. The CDR3 has 11 amino acids. The CDR3 spells CSASDNYGYTF. CDR3 nucleotides: TGCAGTGCTAGTGACAACTATGGCTACACCTTC.

J is TRBJ1-5 and V is TRBV6-1; D possibly corresponds to TRBD1 (5 bases). The CDR3 totals 17 residues. The ends were cut back, 4 bases at V and 0 bases at J, with 16 bases in the middle. CDR1 MNHNS and CDR2 SASEGT come from the germline V gene. In DNA form, the CDR3 reads TGTGCCAGCAGTGGTTCACGCTCGGGGGGTAGCAATCAGCCCCAGCATTTT. Translation gives CASSGSRSGGSNQPQHF.

The chain carries TRBV5-5 and TRBJ1-6; D is undetermined. The V and J ends lost 0 bases and 10 bases respectively, with 17 bases between them. Germline V lookup: CDR1 SGHKS, CDR2 YYEKEE (reference sequence). The CDR3 length is 16 residues. Here the CDR3 DNA reads TGTGCCAGCAGCTTGGTGGTCACGGCGGTCTACTCACCCCTCCACTTT. Translated: CASSLVVTAVYSPLHF.

The rearrangement joins TRBV3-1 (or the pseudogene TRBV3-2) to TRBJ2-5; no definite D call. The V gene lost 3 bases and the J gene lost 1 base, with 6 bases spanning the gap. Germline assignment: CDR1 LGHDT and CDR2 YNNKEL (reference sequence). The CDR3 extends over 13 amino acids. CDR3 sequence reads: CASSHSSQETQYF. The CDR3, as DNA: TGTGCCAGCAGCCACTCGAGCCAAGAGACCCAGTACTTC.

CDR3 sequence reads: CASESTGNTIYF. CDR3 sequence (DNA): TGTGCCTCTGAGTCGACTGGAAACACCATATATTTT. The chain combines TRBV30 with TRBJ1-3; D remains unclear. Germline V gives CDR1 GTSNPN, CDR2 SVGIG (reference sequence). The V gene lost 7 bases and the J gene lost 2 bases, with 9 bases spanning the gap. The CDR3 length is 12 residues.

The chain links TRBV5-1 to TRBJ2-1; D gene uncertain. The length of the CDR3 is 15 residues. Trimming stripped 0 bases from V and 0 bases from J, with 7 bases between. In germline, CDR1 is SGHRS, CDR2 YFSETQ. CDR3 DNA sequence: TGCGCCAGCAGCTTGGCGGATAGCTCCTACAATGAGCAGTTCTTC. Encoded protein: CASSLADSSYNEQFF.

This clone was picked up a small number of times. V and J are TRBV18 and TRBJ1-2, with D possibly matching TRBD1 (6 bases). CDR1 is KGHSH and CDR2 is LQKENI in the germline V gene. The V gene lost 3 bases and the J gene lost 8 bases, with 16 bases spanning the gap. The CDR3 consists of 14 residues. DNA of the CDR3: TGTGCCAGCTCACCCAATGGGGGCCATAGCGGCTACACCTTC. The encoded protein is CASSPNGGHSGYTF.

The chain has TRBV18 and TRBJ2-3; TRBD2 agrees at 8 bases. Germline V gene lookup returns CDR1 KGHSH and CDR2 LQKENI. The V gene end was trimmed by 2 bases and the J gene end by 4 bases; junction bases not matched to a gene: 2. This CDR3 contains 14 residues. The CDR3 DNA sequence: TGTGCCAGCTCACCAATTAGCGGGGCAGATACGCAGTATTTT. It specifies CASSPISGADTQYF.